These T cell receptor beta chains were read from a single sample in a study of Graves' ophthalmopathy and Graves' hyperthyroidism. TCRdb reprocessed the multiplex PCR reads with MiXCR, giving one entry per CDR3 protein. In the table there are about 640,000 distinct CDR3 sequences, roughly two fifths of which are singletons. Sequences were obtained from peripheral blood. Source of these receptors: an adult man with Graves' ophthalmopathy. Both conserved end residues are part of each CDR3. Each record gives: D gene, clone size, V gene, J gene, CDR3 protein, CDR3 DNA. A D gene is named only where the DNA matches it firmly. Expanded clones get a size class; other rows say once, few or many, or leave the size out.

-	-	TRBV29-1	TRBJ1-3	CSVGLAGSGNTIYF	TGCAGCGTTGGACTAGCGGGATCAGGAAACACCATATATTTT
-	few	TRBV6-5	TRBJ1-1	CASSEGAANTEAFF	TGTGCCAGCAGTGAAGGCGCAGCGAACACTGAAGCTTTCTTT
TRBD1	-	TRBV24-1	TRBJ2-2	CATFGTGDPGELFF	TGTGCTACTTTCGGGACAGGGGATCCCGGGGAGCTGTTTTTT
TRBD2	many	TRBV24-1	TRBJ2-7	CATSDRSGGSYEQYF	TGTGCCACCAGTGATCGGAGCGGGGGGAGCTACGAGCAGTACTTC
-	few	TRBV10-3	TRBJ1-1	CASRPGEGGTEAFF	TGTGCCAGCAGACCGGGGGAGGGGGGCACTGAAGCTTTCTTT
-	few	TRBV16	TRBJ1-6	CASSQFGYSGRSPLHF	TGTGCCAGCAGCCAATTCGGGTATTCCGGAAGGTCACCCCTCCACTTT
-	many	TRBV2	TRBJ1-5	CASGLAANQPQHF	TGTGCCAGCGGGTTGGCAGCAAATCAGCCCCAGCATTTT
TRBD1	few	TRBV20-1	TRBJ2-7	CSAMPGQGFGEQYF	TGCAGTGCTATGCCGGGACAGGGGTTCGGCGAGCAGTACTTC
TRBD1	few	TRBV20-1	TRBJ2-7	CSALDPGTGGVYEQYF	TGCAGTGCTCTTGATCCCGGGACAGGGGGGGTCTACGAGCAGTACTTC
-	-	TRBV9	TRBJ1-4	CASSVGDGGFEKLFF	TGTGCCAGCAGCGTAGGGGACGGGGGATTCGAAAAACTGTTTTTT
-	few	TRBV9	TRBJ2-5	CASSQGISGETQYF	TGTGCCAGCAGCCAAGGGATTAGTGGAGAGACCCAGTACTTC
TRBD1	-	TRBV20-1	TRBJ1-1	CSASRGQGWNTEAFF	TGCAGTGCTAGCAGGGGACAGGGGTGGAACACTGAAGCTTTCTTT
TRBD1	many	TRBV6-1	TRBJ1-5	CASSGTGWQPQHF	TGTGCCAGCAGTGGGACAGGATGGCAGCCCCAGCATTTT
-	-	TRBV4-1	TRBJ2-7	CASSQEENTGEQYF	TGCGCCAGCAGCCAAGAGGAAAACACCGGGGAGCAGTACTTC
TRBD1	few	TRBV20-1	TRBJ1-6	CSARDRTGYNSPLHF	TGCAGTGCCCGAGACCGGACAGGGTATAATTCACCCCTCCACTTT
-	-	TRBV15	TRBJ1-4	CATSRGQEAEKLFF	TGTGCCACCAGCAGAGGACAGGAGGCCGAAAAACTGTTTTTT
TRBD2	-	TRBV25-1	TRBJ2-7	CASSDTGTIIPEQYF	TGTGCCAGCAGTGACACCGGGACTATTATCCCCGAGCAGTACTTC
-	-	TRBV29-1	TRBJ1-1	CSVAQGHTEAFF	TGCAGCGTTGCTCAGGGCCACACTGAAGCTTTCTTT
-	-	TRBV5-1	TRBJ1-2	CASSLLMGQTYGYTF	TGCGCCAGCAGCTTGTTGATGGGCCAGACCTATGGCTACACCTTC
TRBD1	-	TRBV20-1	TRBJ2-5	CSAPGQGQETQYF	TGCAGTGCCCCGGGACAGGGGCAAGAGACCCAGTACTTC
TRBD1	many	TRBV29-1	TRBJ1-2	CSVDGDRDNYGYTF	TGCAGCGTTGATGGTGACAGGGATAACTATGGCTACACCTTC
-	once	TRBV25-1	TRBJ1-5	CASSEWAVNQPQHF	TGTGCCAGCAGTGAATGGGCGGTAAATCAGCCCCAGCATTTT
-	few	TRBV6-1	TRBJ2-2	CASNGNTGELFF	TGTGCCAGCAATGGGAACACCGGGGAGCTGTTTTTT
-	few	TRBV20-1	TRBJ1-6	CSARVDGDNSPLHF	TGCAGTGCTAGGGTAGACGGAGATAATTCACCCCTCCACTTT
-	few	TRBV12-3/TRBV12-4	TRBJ1-1	CASSLLGGGNTEAFF	TGTGCCAGCAGTTTGCTTGGGGGGGGGAACACTGAAGCTTTCTTT
-	-	TRBV2	TRBJ2-1	CASSFLIRDSTYNEQFF	TGTGCCAGCAGTTTCCTTATTCGTGACTCCACCTACAATGAGCAGTTCTTC
TRBD1	many	TRBV29-1	TRBJ2-7	CSVRTGHYEQYF	TGCAGCGTCAGGACAGGGCACTACGAGCAGTACTTC
-	few	TRBV4-1	TRBJ1-4	CASSPANGGEKLFF	TGCGCCAGCAGCCCAGCTAATGGGGGTGAAAAACTGTTTTTT
-	-	TRBV3-1	TRBJ2-1	CASSQVHGDEQFF	TGTGCCAGCAGCCAAGTCCACGGGGATGAGCAGTTCTTC
-	-	TRBV4-1	TRBJ1-1	CASSQGPPGEVMNTEAFF	TGCGCCAGCAGCCAAGGCCCTCCCGGGGAAGTAATGAACACTGAAGCTTTCTTT
-	-	TRBV29-1	TRBJ2-6	CSVQTLDGANVLTF	TGCAGCGTTCAGACCCTGGATGGGGCCAACGTCCTGACTTTC
TRBD1	-	TRBV2	TRBJ2-5	CASSRTGRSQETQYF	TGTGCCAGCAGTCGGACAGGGCGGTCCCAAGAGACCCAGTACTTC
-	many	TRBV12-3/TRBV12-4	TRBJ1-6	CASSPGKDNSPLHF	TGTGCCAGCAGTCCAGGGAAAGATAATTCACCCCTCCACTTT
-	once	TRBV25-1	TRBJ1-3	CASSATDSFSGNTIYF	TGTGCCAGCAGTGCTACGGACAGCTTCTCTGGAAACACCATATATTTT
-	many	TRBV10-3	TRBJ1-2	CASRLQGDYGYTF	TGTGCCAGCAGACTACAGGGAGACTATGGCTACACCTTC
TRBD1	few	TRBV7-8	TRBJ2-7	CASSPGTGVGHEQYF	TGTGCCAGCAGTCCCGGGACAGGGGTCGGCCACGAGCAGTACTTC
TRBD1	-	TRBV7-9	TRBJ1-2	CASSFGTGGSRYGYTF	TGTGCCAGCAGCTTTGGGACAGGGGGCTCGCGCTATGGCTACACCTTC
TRBD1	few	TRBV6-5	TRBJ1-1	CASSYPTGVNTEAFF	TGTGCCAGCAGTTACCCGACAGGGGTGAACACTGAAGCTTTCTTT
-	many	TRBV10-3	TRBJ2-5	CAISGQSQETQYF	TGTGCCATCTCCGGACAGTCCCAAGAGACCCAGTACTTC
TRBD1	many	TRBV12-3/TRBV12-4	TRBJ1-1	CASSLALGQGGAFF	TGTGCCAGCAGTTTAGCGCTAGGACAGGGGGGAGCTTTCTTT
TRBD1	once	TRBV15	TRBJ1-2	CATSSTGTGAFTF	TGTGCCACCAGCAGCACCGGGACAGGGGCTTTCACCTTC
TRBD2	-	TRBV20-1	TRBJ2-5	CSATPRLAGYQETQYF	TGCAGTGCTACCCCAAGACTAGCGGGGTATCAAGAGACCCAGTACTTC
-	many	TRBV14	TRBJ2-2	CASSQDLNTGELFF	TGTGCCAGCAGCCAAGATCTGAACACCGGGGAGCTGTTTTTT
-	-	TRBV2	TRBJ1-1	CASRPRTTNEAFF	TGTGCCAGCAGACCTCGGACAACTAATGAAGCTTTCTTT
TRBD1	-	TRBV7-8	TRBJ2-7	CASSDYRGYEQYF	TGTGCCAGCAGCGATTACAGGGGCTACGAGCAGTACTTC
-	once	TRBV10-3	TRBJ1-4	CAITEGEGEKLFF	TGTGCCATCACCGAGGGGGAAGGAGAAAAACTGTTTTTT